This T cell receptor (beta chain) was obtained from a study of T cell responses to AZD1222 COVID-19 vaccine. TCRdb's copy holds only in-frame clones and misses some; the assay was immunoSEQ multiplex PCR. The sample includes some 100,000 clones, about 90% of them seen just once. In the case of this clone: What it binds is unknown.

General study results and limits: Spike-specific TCR breadth and depth were elevated following two AZD1222 doses. Baseline seropositives among AZD1222 recipients totaled only six or seven. Among the donors, most were white British and more were female, and clonal diversity was possibly underestimated. Per reports, nearly half of all spike-specific TCRs target regions that are unmutated in variants.

The CDR3 contains 17 residues. V gave up 1 base and J gave up 7 bases; unmatched junction bases: 10. The germline CDR1 and CDR2 sequences are MGHDK and SYGVNS. V and J are TRBV25-1 and TRBJ1-1; 12 bases line up with TRBD1. This TCR was recovered from an adult in good health. This specimen was peripheral blood, taken on day 0 of AZD1222 vaccination. The CDR3 spells CASSEWGTGGGENEAFF. For the CDR3, the DNA is TGTGCCAGCAGTGAATGGGGGACAGGGGGCGGGGAGAATGAAGCTTTCTTT.